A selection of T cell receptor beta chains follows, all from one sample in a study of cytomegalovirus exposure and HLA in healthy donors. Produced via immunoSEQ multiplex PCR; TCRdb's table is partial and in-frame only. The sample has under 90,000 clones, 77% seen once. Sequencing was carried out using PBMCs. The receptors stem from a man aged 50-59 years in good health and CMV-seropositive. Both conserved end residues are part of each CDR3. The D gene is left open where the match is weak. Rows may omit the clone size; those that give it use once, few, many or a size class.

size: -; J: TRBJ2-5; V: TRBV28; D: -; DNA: TGTGCCAGCAGTCTGACCCAAGCGGGCCAAGAGACCCAGTACTTC; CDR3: CASSLTQAGQETQYF
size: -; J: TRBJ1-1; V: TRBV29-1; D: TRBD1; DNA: TGCAGCGGGGAACAGGGGGAAACTGAAGCTTTCTTT; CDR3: CSGEQGETEAFF
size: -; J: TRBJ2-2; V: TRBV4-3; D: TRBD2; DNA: TGCGCCAGCAGCCAGAGGACTAGCGGGAGAAACACCGGGGAGCTGTTTTTT; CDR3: CASSQRTSGRNTGELFF
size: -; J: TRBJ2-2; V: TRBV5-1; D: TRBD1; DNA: TGCGCCAGCAGCCAGGGACAGAGCACCGGGGAGCTGTTTTTT; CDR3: CASSQGQSTGELFF
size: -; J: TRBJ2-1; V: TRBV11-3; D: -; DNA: TGTGCCAGCAGCTTAAATAGCCGGAATGAGCAGTTCTTC; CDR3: CASSLNSRNEQFF
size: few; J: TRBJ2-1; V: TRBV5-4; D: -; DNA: TGTGCCAGCAGTCCAAGCGGGTTCTCCTACAATGAGCAGTTCTTC; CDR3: CASSPSGFSYNEQFF
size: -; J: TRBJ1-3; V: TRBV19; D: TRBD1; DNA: TGTGCCAGTAGTACCCCGGACAGGTCGTGGGGAAACACCATATATTTT; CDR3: CASSTPDRSWGNTIYF
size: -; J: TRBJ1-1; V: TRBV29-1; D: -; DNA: TGCAGCGTTGTGCGGGCAGGGGCTGAAGCTTTCTTT; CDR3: CSVVRAGAEAFF
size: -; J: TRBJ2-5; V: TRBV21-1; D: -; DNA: TGTGCCAGCAGCAAACGACTAGTTTTAAGCCAAGAGACCCAGTACTTC; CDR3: CASSKRLVLSQETQYF
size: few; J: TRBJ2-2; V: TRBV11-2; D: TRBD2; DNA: TGTGCCAGCAGCTCGGGACTAGCGGGAACCGGGGAGCTGTTTTTT; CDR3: CASSSGLAGTGELFF
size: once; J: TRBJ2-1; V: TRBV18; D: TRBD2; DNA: TGTGCCAGCTCACCGTATGGGACTAGCATCGATGAGCAGTTCTTC; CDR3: CASSPYGTSIDEQFF
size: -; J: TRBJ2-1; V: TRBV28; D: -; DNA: TGTGCCAGCAGTCCTCCTCCGCCACTCGCCTACAATGAGCAGTTCTTC; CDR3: CASSPPPPLAYNEQFF
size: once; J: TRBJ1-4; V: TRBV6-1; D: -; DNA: TGTGCCAGCAGTGAAGTCTACGGTCTTAATGAAAAACTGTTTTTT; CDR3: CASSEVYGLNEKLFF
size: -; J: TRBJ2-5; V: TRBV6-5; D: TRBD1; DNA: TGTGCCAGCAGTTACTCAGGGACAGGGGGAGAGACCCAGTACTTC; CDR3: CASSYSGTGGETQYF
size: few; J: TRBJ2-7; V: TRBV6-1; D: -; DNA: TGTGCCAGCAGTGTTCCGCGGGGCCTCTCCTACGAGCAGTACTTC; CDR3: CASSVPRGLSYEQYF
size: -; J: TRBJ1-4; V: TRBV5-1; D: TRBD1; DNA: TGCGCCAGCAGCTTGGGGGGGACAGCAACTAATGAAAAACTGTTTTTT; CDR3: CASSLGGTATNEKLFF
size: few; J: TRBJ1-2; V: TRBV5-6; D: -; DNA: TGTGCCAGCAGCCCGATGCAGGTACCCCACGGCTACACCTTC; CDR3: CASSPMQVPHGYTF
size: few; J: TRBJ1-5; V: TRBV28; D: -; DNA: TGTGCCAGCAGTTTTGAGCCTCTCCTTTTCGATCAGCCCCAGCATTTT; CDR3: CASSFEPLLFDQPQHF
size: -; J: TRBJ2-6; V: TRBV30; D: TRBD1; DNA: TGTGCCTGGGGGACAGTCTCTCTCTCTGGGGCCAACGGCCTGACTTTC; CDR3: CAWGTVSLSGANGLTF
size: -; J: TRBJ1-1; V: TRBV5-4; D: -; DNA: TGTGCCAGCAGCCCGGAAGTGCTAGTGAACACTGAAGCTTTCTTT; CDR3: CASSPEVLVNTEAFF
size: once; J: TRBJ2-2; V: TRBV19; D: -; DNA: TGTGCCAGTAGTATACAAACAGGATTGGCGGCCGGGGAGCTGTTTTTT; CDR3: CASSIQTGLAAGELFF
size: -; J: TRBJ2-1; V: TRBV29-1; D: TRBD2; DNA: TGCAGCGTTGATCGGACTAGCGGTACCTCCTACAATGAGCAGTTCTTC; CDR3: CSVDRTSGTSYNEQFF
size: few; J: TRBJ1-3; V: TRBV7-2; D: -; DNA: TGTGCCAGCAGCTTAGTCCGGGGAAACACCATATATTTT; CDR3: CASSLVRGNTIYF
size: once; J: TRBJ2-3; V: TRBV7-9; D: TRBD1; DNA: TGTGCCAGCAGCTCGCCGGACAGGGGTTCAGATACGCAGTATTTT; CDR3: CASSSPDRGSDTQYF
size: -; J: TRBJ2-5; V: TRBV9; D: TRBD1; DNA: TGTGCCAGCAGCTTCGGGACAGGGCAAGAGACCCAGTACTTC; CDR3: CASSFGTGQETQYF
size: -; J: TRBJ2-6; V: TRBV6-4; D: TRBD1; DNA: TGTGCCAGCAGTGACACAGGGGCTGGGGCCAACGTCCTGACTTTC; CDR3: CASSDTGAGANVLTF
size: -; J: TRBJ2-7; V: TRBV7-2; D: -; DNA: TGTGCCAGCAGCTCGAGTTGGGAGCAGTACTTC; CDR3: CASSSSWEQYF
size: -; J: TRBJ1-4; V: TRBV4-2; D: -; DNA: TGTGCCAGCAGCCGCCAGGTAGACAATGAAAAACTGTTTTTT; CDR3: CASSRQVDNEKLFF
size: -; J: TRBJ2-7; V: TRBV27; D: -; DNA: TGTGCCAGCAGTTTATTCGGCCAGACAAACTACGAGCAGTACTTC; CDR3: CASSLFGQTNYEQYF
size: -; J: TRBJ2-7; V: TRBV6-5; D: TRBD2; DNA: TGTGCCAGCAGTTACGAATTCGGGACTAGCTACGAGCAGTACTTC; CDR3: CASSYEFGTSYEQYF
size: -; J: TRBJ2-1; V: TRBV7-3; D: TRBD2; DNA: TGTGCCAGCAGCTCTGGGGGTAGCGGGAGGATCAATGAGCAGTTCTTC; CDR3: CASSSGGSGRINEQFF
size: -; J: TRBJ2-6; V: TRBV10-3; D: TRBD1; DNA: TGTGCCATCAAAGGACAGGGAAGAGGGGCCAACGTCCTGACTTTC; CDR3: CAIKGQGRGANVLTF
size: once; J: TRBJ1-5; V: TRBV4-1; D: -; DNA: TGCGCCAGCAGCCAAGATGCTGGCAGTCCCAATCAGCCCCAGCATTTT; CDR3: CASSQDAGSPNQPQHF
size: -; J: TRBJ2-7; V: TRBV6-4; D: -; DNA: TGTGCCAGCAGTCAGACGGGGGAAGTGACCGAGCAGTACTTC; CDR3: CASSQTGEVTEQYF
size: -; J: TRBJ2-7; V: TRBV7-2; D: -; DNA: TGTGCCAGCAGCCCCCCCAGCGGGCAAACCTCCTACGAGCAGTACTTC; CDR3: CASSPPSGQTSYEQYF
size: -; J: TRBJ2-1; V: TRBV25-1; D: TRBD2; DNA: TGTGCCAGCAGTGAATCCCGGACTAGCGGGAGGATGAATGAGCAGTTCTTC; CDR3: CASSESRTSGRMNEQFF
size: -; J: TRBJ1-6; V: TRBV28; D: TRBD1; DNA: TGTGCCAGCAGTTTGACAGGGCCCAATTCACCCCTCCACTTT; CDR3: CASSLTGPNSPLHF
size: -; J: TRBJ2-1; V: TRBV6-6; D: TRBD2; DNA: TGTGCCAGCAGCGACGGACTAGCGGAGTACAATGAGCAGTTCTTC; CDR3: CASSDGLAEYNEQFF